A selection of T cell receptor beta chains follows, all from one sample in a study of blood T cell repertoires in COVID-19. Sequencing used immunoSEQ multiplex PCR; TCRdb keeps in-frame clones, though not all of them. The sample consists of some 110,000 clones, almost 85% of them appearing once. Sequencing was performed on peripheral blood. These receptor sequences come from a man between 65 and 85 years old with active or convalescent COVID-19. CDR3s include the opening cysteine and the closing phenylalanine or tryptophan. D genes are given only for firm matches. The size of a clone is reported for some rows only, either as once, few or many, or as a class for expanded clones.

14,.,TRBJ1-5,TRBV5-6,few,TGTGCCAGCAGCTTGGGACAGGATCATCAGCCCCAGCATTTT,CASSLGQDHQPQHF
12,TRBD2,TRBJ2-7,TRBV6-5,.,TGTGCCAGCAGGGGACTAGCGAACGAGCAGTACTTC,CASRGLANEQYF
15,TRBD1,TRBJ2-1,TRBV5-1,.,TGCGCCAGCATCCACAGCAGGGGGCCTTACAATGAGCAGTTCTTC,CASIHSRGPYNEQFF
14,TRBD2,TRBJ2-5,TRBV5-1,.,TGCGCCAGCAGCGTAGCGGGAGAAGATGAGACCCAGTACTTC,CASSVAGEDETQYF
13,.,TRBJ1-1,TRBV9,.,TGTGCCAGCAGCGTAGGGAGCAACACTGAAGCTTTCTTT,CASSVGSNTEAFF
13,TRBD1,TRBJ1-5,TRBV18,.,TGTGCCAGCTCAAAGGGGGCTGTTGAGCCCCAGCATTTT,CASSKGAVEPQHF
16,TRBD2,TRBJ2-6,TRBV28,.,TGTGCCAGCAGTCCCACGCGGGGGTACGGGGCCAACGTCCTGACTTTC,CASSPTRGYGANVLTF
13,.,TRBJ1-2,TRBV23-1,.,TGCGCCGATGGTAGGACTTCTAACTATGGCTACACCTTC,CADGRTSNYGYTF
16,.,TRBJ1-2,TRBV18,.,TGTGCCAGCTCGCCCGCGGTCGGCAGGGTTAGGTATGGCTACACCTTC,CASSPAVGRVRYGYTF
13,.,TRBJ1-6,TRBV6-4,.,TGTGCCAGCAGTGGACAGGTTAATTCACCCCTCCACTTT,CASSGQVNSPLHF
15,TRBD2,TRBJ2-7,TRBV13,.,TGTGCCAGCAGCTTAGCGGGGGGGTTTCCCTACGAGCAGTACTTC,CASSLAGGFPYEQYF
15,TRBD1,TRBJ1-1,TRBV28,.,TGTGCCAGCAGTCCCTCCCGACAGGGTAGCGCTGAAGCTTTCTTT,CASSPSRQGSAEAFF
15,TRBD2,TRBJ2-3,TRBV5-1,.,TGCGCCAGCAGCCCGGGACTAGCGCGCACAGATACGCAGTATTTT,CASSPGLARTDTQYF
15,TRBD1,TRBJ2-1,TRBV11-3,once,TGTGCCAGCAGCAGGGGGACAGGCACGCCCAATGAGCAGTTCTTC,CASSRGTGTPNEQFF
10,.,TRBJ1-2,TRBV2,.,TGTGCCAGCAGAGCCTATGGCTACACCTTC,CASRAYGYTF
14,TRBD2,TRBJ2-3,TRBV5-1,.,TGCGCCAGCAGCCAACTAGCGGGAGCAGATACGCAGTATTTT,CASSQLAGADTQYF
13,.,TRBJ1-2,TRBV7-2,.,TGTGCCAGCAGCCTCACAGTTTCCTATGGCTACACCTTC,CASSLTVSYGYTF
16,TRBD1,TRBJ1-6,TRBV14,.,TGTGCCAGCAGCGGCAAAATCCGGGACAGGGATCGCACCCTCCACTTT,CASSGKIRDRDRTLHF
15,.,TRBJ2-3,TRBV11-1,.,TGTGCCAGCAGCAACGACCAGGCAAGCACAGATACGCAGTATTTT,CASSNDQASTDTQYF
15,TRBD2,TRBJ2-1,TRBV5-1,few,TGCGCCAGCAGCACTAGCGGGAGTGGGAACAATGAGCAGTTCTTC,CASSTSGSGNNEQFF
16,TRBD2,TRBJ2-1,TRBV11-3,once,TGTGCCAGCAGCTTACTTGGGGGCGGGAGGGCCAATGAGCAGTTCTTC,CASSLLGGGRANEQFF
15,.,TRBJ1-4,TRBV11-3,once,TGTGCCAGCAGCCCACGCGGGGGGATTAATGAAAAACTGTTTTTT,CASSPRGGINEKLFF
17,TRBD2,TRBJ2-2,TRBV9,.,TGTGCCAGCAGCGTAGCCCTAGCGGGGGGAAGCACCGGGGAGCTGTTTTTT,CASSVALAGGSTGELFF
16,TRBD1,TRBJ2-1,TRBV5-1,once,TGCGCCAGCAGGGCCTTGGGACAGGGCACGGGGAATGAGCAGTTCTTC,CASRALGQGTGNEQFF
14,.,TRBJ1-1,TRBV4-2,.,TGTGCCAGCAGCCAAGGACAGATGAACACTGAAGCTTTCTTT,CASSQGQMNTEAFF
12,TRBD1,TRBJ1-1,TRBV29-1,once,TGCAGCGTTTTACAGGGGTCCACTGAAGCTTTCTTT,CSVLQGSTEAFF
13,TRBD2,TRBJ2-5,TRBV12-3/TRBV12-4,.,TGTGCCAGCAGTTCCGGGAGGCAAGGGACCCAGTACTTC,CASSSGRQGTQYF
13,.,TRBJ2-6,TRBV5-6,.,TGTGCCAGCAGCTTGGGGGGCCCGGGACAACTAACTTTC,CASSLGGPGQLTF
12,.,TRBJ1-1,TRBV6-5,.,TGTGCCAGCAGGGTCTCGGACACTGAAGCTTTCTTT,CASRVSDTEAFF
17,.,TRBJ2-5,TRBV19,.,TGTGCCAGTAGTATAGTAGGGGGACGTAACCTGGAGGAGACCCAGTACTTC,CASSIVGGRNLEETQYF
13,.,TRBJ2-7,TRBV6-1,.,TGTGCCAGCAGTGACGGATTTGGAGTCGAGCAGTACTTC,CASSDGFGVEQYF
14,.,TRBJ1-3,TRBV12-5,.,TGTGCTAGTGGTTTGGGTGCGGATGGAAACACCATATATTTT,CASGLGADGNTIYF
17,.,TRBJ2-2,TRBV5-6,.,TGTGCCAGCAGCTTCGACCCACTGACAACGAACACCGGGGAGCTGTTTTTT,CASSFDPLTTNTGELFF
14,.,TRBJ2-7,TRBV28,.,TGTGCCAGCAGTAGAGGCTCACTGGGCTACGAGCAGTACTTC,CASSRGSLGYEQYF
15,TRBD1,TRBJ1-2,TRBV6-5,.,TGTGCCAGCAGCTCAGGACAGGGGGGGGACTATGGCTACACCTTC,CASSSGQGGDYGYTF
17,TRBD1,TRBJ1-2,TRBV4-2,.,TGTGCCAGCAGCCAAGAAGGGACAGGGGGCCCCTACTATGGCTACACCTTC,CASSQEGTGGPYYGYTF